The 6 T cell receptor beta chains reported below all come from one sample, sequenced in a study of blood T cell repertoires in COVID-19. TCRdb keeps only in-frame clones here, not all; method: immunoSEQ multiplex PCR. The table includes 67,000 or so clones, approximately 80% detected once. Input material: peripheral blood. The receptors stem from a woman aged 70-85 years with acute or convalescent COVID-19.

The rearrangement uses TRBV27 and TRBJ2-5; perhaps TRBD1 as D (5 bases). With 8 bases removed from V and 9 bases from J, the gap between germline ends came to 22 bases. The germline gives CDR1 MNHEY, CDR2 SMNVEV (reference sequence). The CDR3 has 14 amino acids. The DNA for the CDR3 is TGTGCCAGCCGGAGTTCGGACATCTGGACCCCCCAGTACTTC. It yields the protein CASRSSDIWTPQYF.

This clone has a handful of counts. This chain connects TRBV19 to TRBJ1-6; 8 nucleotides agree with TRBD1. V lost 6 bases and J lost 7; bases outside the gene matches: 5. The CDR3 loop spans 14 amino acids. Germline loops: CDR1 LNHDA, CDR2 SQIVND (reference sequence). The CDR3 nucleotides are TGTGCCAGTAGACAGGGGGAAAGGAATTCACCCCTCCACTTT. Protein: CASRQGERNSPLHF.

This clone was seen a single time. The V call is TRBV18, the J call TRBJ2-7; possible D gene TRBD2, 6 bases. Trimming stripped 5 bases from V and 6 bases from J, with 17 bases between. This CDR3 is 14 amino acids long. CDR1 and CDR2 (germline): KGHSH, LQKENI. The CDR3 loop reads CASSGGTLMLEQYF. CDR3 coding DNA: TGTGCCAGCTCAGGCGGGACTTTGATGCTCGAGCAGTACTTC.

The rearrangement uses TRBV19 and TRBJ1-5, with D possibly matching TRBD1 (6 bases). This CDR3 spans 15 amino acids. CDR1 is LNHDA and CDR2 is SQIVND in the germline V gene (reference sequence). V was pared by 4 bases and J by 0 bases, with 10 bases between. The CDR3 region has the DNA TGTGCCAGTAGTACCGGGACATCTAGCAATCAGCCCCAGCATTTT. Amino acid sequence: CASSTGTSSNQPQHF.

This chain links TRBV11-2 with TRBJ2-4; TRBD1 aligns across 8 bases. Germline V gene sequence: CDR1 SGHAT, CDR2 FQNNGV. The CDR3 covers 15 residues. V shed 0 bases and J 9 bases; nucleotides not matched to a gene: 7. The CDR3 DNA sequence: TGTGCCAGCAGCTTAGATCACCAGGGGGCAGCCATTCAGTACTTC. Its protein is CASSLDHQGAAIQYF.

The chain joins TRBV5-1 to TRBJ1-5; unclear D gene. V dropped 0 bases and J dropped 4 bases, with 5 bases sitting between them. CDR1 and CDR2 from the germline V gene are SGHRS and YFSETQ. This CDR3 region has 13 residues. The CDR3 sequence is CASSLDSNQPQHF. In DNA, the CDR3 is TGCGCCAGCAGCTTGGACAGTAATCAGCCCCAGCATTTT.